This passage covers 6 T cell receptor beta chains from one sample sequenced in a study of CD4+ T cells in melanoma. Assay: immunoSEQ multiplex PCR; the TCRdb copy retains only in-frame clones and omits some. The repertoire includes 9,500 to 12,000 clones, less than 80% of them detected once, and 9% to 15% sits in the top ten. Sequences were obtained from cells from a culture (not recorded whether cultured in vitro). These receptors were collected from a human donor with melanoma.

The count of this clone is one. The chain uses TRBV7-8 and TRBJ2-7; a weak D match, TRBD1 (5 bases). The germline V gene encodes CDR1 SGHVS and CDR2 FQNEAQ. V was pared by 6 bases and J by 6 bases, with 12 bases between. The length of the CDR3 is 12 residues. The CDR3 here is CASSSQGAEQYF. The DNA of the CDR3 is TGTGCCAGCAGTTCCCAGGGCGCCGAGCAGTACTTC.

This chain's CDR3 is CASYGQVYGYTF. CDR3 in DNA: TGTGCCAGCTACGGACAGGTCTATGGCTACACCTTC. The chain has TRBV6-6 and TRBJ1-2; 7 positions agree with TRBD1. The CDR3 length is 12 residues. Germline-derived CDR1 and CDR2 are MNHNY and SVGAGI (reference sequence). Trimming cost V 8 bases and J 4 bases; bases outside gene matches: 4.

This clone was found a few times. V usage is TRBV7-9 and J usage is TRBJ1-2, with D tentatively TRBD1 (6 bases). Germline V gene lookup returns CDR1 SEHNR and CDR2 FQNEAQ (reference sequence). V lost 2 bases and J 0 bases, leaving 10 bases between the germline ends. The CDR3 is 15 amino acids. The CDR3 loop is CASSLRTAANYGYTF. The CDR3 nucleotides are TGTGCCAGCAGCTTACGGACAGCAGCTAACTATGGCTACACCTTC.

The chain joins TRBV18 to TRBJ2-3, with D possibly matching TRBD1 (6 bases). V dropped 0 bases and J dropped 2 bases, with 15 bases sitting between them. Germline CDR1 and CDR2: KGHSH and LQKENI. The CDR3 has 17 amino acids. CDR3 region: CASSPPNREISTDTQYF. Here the CDR3 DNA reads TGTGCCAGCTCACCACCCAACAGGGAAATATCCACAGATACGCAGTATTTT.

The chain uses TRBV21-1 and TRBJ1-5; the table's D call TRBD1 went unverified against the DNA. TRBV21-1 is labeled a pseudogene. The CDR3 sequence is 14 residues long. In DNA, the CDR3 is TGTGCCAGCAGCTCAGACAGGGGGGGTCGGCCCCAGCATTTT. This translates into CASSSDRGGRPQHF.

The DNA for the CDR3 is TGTGCCAGCACCCTGGGCGGGGTGAGCTCCTACAATGAGCAGTTCTTC. Translating it yields CASTLGGVSSYNEQFF. V usage is TRBV2 and J usage is TRBJ2-1; D may be TRBD2 (6 bases). Trimming removed 7 bases from V and 0 bases from J, with 16 bases in between. Germline CDR1 SNHLY, CDR2 FYNNEI. The CDR3 covers 16 residues.